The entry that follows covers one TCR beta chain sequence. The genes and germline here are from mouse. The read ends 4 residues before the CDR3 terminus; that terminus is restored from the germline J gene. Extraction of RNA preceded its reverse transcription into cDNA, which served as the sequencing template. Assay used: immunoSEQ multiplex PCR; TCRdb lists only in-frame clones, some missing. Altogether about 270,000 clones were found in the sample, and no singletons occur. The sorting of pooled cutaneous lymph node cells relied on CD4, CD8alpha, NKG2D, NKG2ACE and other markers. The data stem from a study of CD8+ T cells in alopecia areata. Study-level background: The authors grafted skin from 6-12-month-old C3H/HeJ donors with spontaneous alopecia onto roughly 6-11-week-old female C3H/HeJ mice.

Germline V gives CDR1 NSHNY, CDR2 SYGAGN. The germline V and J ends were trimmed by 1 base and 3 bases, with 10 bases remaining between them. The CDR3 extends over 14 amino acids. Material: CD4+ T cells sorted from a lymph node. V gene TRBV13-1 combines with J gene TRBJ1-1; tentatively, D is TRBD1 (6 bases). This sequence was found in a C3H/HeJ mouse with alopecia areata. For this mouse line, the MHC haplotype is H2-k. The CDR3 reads CASSDWGADTEVFF. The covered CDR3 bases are TGTGCCAGCAGTGATTGGGGGGCGGACACA.